What follows are 12 T cell receptor beta chains derived from one specimen sequenced in a study of T cell changes during pregnancy in multiple sclerosis. Assay used: immunoSEQ multiplex PCR; TCRdb lists only in-frame clones, some missing. This sample carries around 97,000 clones, about nine tenths of them seen once, and the ten largest clones take about 0.75%. The sample was peripheral blood, taken in the second trimester of pregnancy. All receptors come from a female donor in good health, enrolled as a control in a pregnancy study.

This chain joins TRBV28 and TRBJ1-5; TRBD1 is a possible D gene (6 bases). From germline, CDR1 is MDHEN and CDR2 SYDVKM. With 3 bases removed from V and 0 bases from J, the gap between germline ends came to 12 bases. The CDR3 is 16 residues long. The CDR3 nucleotides read TGTGCCAGCAGTTTCGACAGGCCCTCTAGCAATCAGCCCCAGCATTTT. This encodes CASSFDRPSSNQPQHF.

This chain uses TRBV6-6 with TRBJ2-1, with 8 bases identical to TRBD2. This CDR3 contains 14 residues. Per the germline V gene, CDR1 is MNHNY and CDR2 is SVGAGI (reference sequence). V dropped 6 bases and J dropped 4; count of bases not matched to a gene: 5. The CDR3 coding sequence is TGTGCCAGCAGCGAGCGGGGGCAATACAATGAGCAGTTCTTC. This codes for CASSERGQYNEQFF.

A few counts support this clone. The V and J genes are TRBV2 and TRBJ2-7; 9 bases match TRBD1. Trimming removed 6 bases from V and 6 bases from J; junction bases left unmatched: 6. CDR1 is SNHLY and CDR2 is FYNNEI in the germline V gene. CDR3 length: 13 residues. Here the CDR3 DNA reads TGTGCCAGCAGGGGGGACAGGGTAGGCGAGCAGTACTTC. Protein product: CASRGDRVGEQYF.

This clone was recorded only once. The V and J genes are TRBV2 and TRBJ1-2; D gene unclear. Germline loops: CDR1 SNHLY, CDR2 FYNNEI. The CDR3 is made up of 13 amino acids. Trimming removed 5 bases at V and 0 bases at J, with 7 bases between. CDR3 residues: CASSPQPNYGYTF. Written as DNA, the CDR3 is TGTGCCAGCAGTCCACAGCCTAACTATGGCTACACCTTC.

V is TRBV5-1 and J is TRBJ2-6; 9 bases map to TRBD1. This CDR3 is built from 19 residues. J was trimmed by 1 base and V by 2 bases; bases with no gene match: 10. Germline values: CDR1 SGHRS, CDR2 YFSETQ. The CDR3 DNA is TGCGCCAGCAGCTTTCGGGCCGGACAGGGGATATCTGGGGCCAACGTCCTGACTTTC. Translation gives CASSFRAGQGISGANVLTF.

In this sample, this clone turned up once. The chain has TRBV27 and TRBJ2-7; possibly TRBD1 for D (5 bases). Trimming shortened V by 4 bases and J by 0 bases, and 13 bases separated the two germline ends. CDR3 length: 15 amino acids. The germline V gene has CDR1 MNHEY and CDR2 SMNVEV (reference sequence). The chain's CDR3 is CASSYGQGSSYEQYF. CDR3 in DNA: TGTGCCAGCAGTTATGGGCAGGGAAGCTCCTACGAGCAGTACTTC.

This clone came up once. This rearrangement joins TRBV6-5 to TRBJ2-1, with 9 bases that match TRBD2. After removal of 0 bases from V and 12 bases from J, the junction contained 12 bases not matched to a gene. This CDR3 is 16 amino acids long. Germline CDR1 reads MNHEY; CDR2 reads SVGAGI. CDR3 DNA: TGTGCCAGCAGTTACTCGGGGAGCGGGGGGCTGAGGGGGCAGTTCTTC. Protein product: CASSYSGSGGLRGQFF.

The chain couples TRBV7-2 to TRBJ2-3; no clear D gene. This CDR3 comprises 13 residues. V dropped 6 bases and J dropped 6 bases, with 13 bases sitting between them. CDR1 is SGHTA, CDR2 FQGNSA, per germline. The CDR3 spells CASRVRGTDTQYF. CDR3 nucleotides: TGTGCCAGCAGAGTCCGAGGAACGGATACGCAGTATTTT.

The chain carries TRBV14 and TRBJ1-6; 8 bases line up with TRBD1. V was clipped by 6 bases and J by 5 bases; unmatched bases: 9. There are 16 residues in the CDR3. CDR1 SGHDN and CDR2 FVKESK come from the germline V gene. CDR3 sequence (DNA): TGTGCCAGCAGGAAGACAGGGGCAGGGGATAATTCACCCCTCCACTTT. As protein: CASRKTGAGDNSPLHF.

J is TRBJ2-1 and V is TRBV5-1, with D possibly being TRBD1 (6 bases). Per the germline V gene, CDR1 is SGHRS and CDR2 is YFSETQ. V was pared by 1 base and J by 9 bases, with 11 bases between. The CDR3 totals 13 residues. The CDR3 DNA follows: TGCGCCAGCAGCTTGAGGACAGTTGGTGAGCAGTTCTTC. This gives the protein CASSLRTVGEQFF.

This rearrangement joins TRBV15 to TRBJ2-5; 8 bases map to TRBD1. V trimming: 1 base; J trimming: 5 bases; junction bases outside the gene matches: 9. The CDR3 consists of 16 residues. The V gene's germline CDR1 is LNHNV and CDR2 YYDKDF (reference sequence). The CDR3 loop is CATSRARTTGGETQYF. The CDR3 coding sequence is TGTGCCACCAGCAGAGCCAGGACAACAGGGGGGGAGACCCAGTACTTC.

The chain recombines TRBV5-6 with TRBJ2-3; 14 bases agree with TRBD2. Germline CDR1 SGHDT, CDR2 YYEEEE. The CDR3 is 17 amino acids. J lost 4 bases, V lost 0 bases, and 4 bases had no gene match. The CDR3 DNA reads TGTGCCAGCAGCTTGGAGTTGACTAGCGGGGGGGCAGATACGCAGTATTTT. Protein: CASSLELTSGGADTQYF.